A selection of T cell receptor beta chains follows, all from one sample in a study of CD8+ T cells in alopecia areata. The method was immunoSEQ multiplex PCR; TCRdb's version includes in-frame clones alone and lacks a portion of them. The table records tens of thousands of clones, around 62% of them present only once. The material sequenced was CD4+ Tregs sorted from blood. These receptors all stem from a human donor with alopecia areata. Each CDR3 is given with its conserved first and last residue. D genes are given only for firm matches. A clone size is listed for some rows: how often the clone was seen (once, few, many), or a class if it is expanded.

DNA: TGTGCCATCAGGTCAGAGGCGAGAACCGGGGAGCTGTTTTTT
CDR3: CAIRSEARTGELFF
J: TRBJ2-2
D: -
V: TRBV10-3
size: -

DNA: TGCAGCGTTGGGGCTAGCGGGGATAGAGGGGCCCAGTACTTC
CDR3: CSVGASGDRGAQYF
J: TRBJ2-5
D: TRBD2
V: TRBV29-1
size: -

DNA: TGTGCCAGCAGCTTAGATTTTGTCGGCGAGCAGTACTTC
CDR3: CASSLDFVGEQYF
J: TRBJ2-7
D: -
V: TRBV7-9
size: -

DNA: TGCGCCAGCAGCCAAGGGACAACCAACACTGAAGCTTTCTTT
CDR3: CASSQGTTNTEAFF
J: TRBJ1-1
D: -
V: TRBV4-3
size: -

DNA: TGCGCCAGCAGCTCCCGGGACGCCAACTATGGCTACACCTTC
CDR3: CASSSRDANYGYTF
J: TRBJ1-2
D: -
V: TRBV5-1
size: -

DNA: TGTGCCAGCAGCTTGGACAGTTATATCTCACCCCTCCACTTT
CDR3: CASSLDSYISPLHF
J: TRBJ1-6
D: -
V: TRBV11-2
size: -

DNA: TGCAGCGTCCACAGGGGAACTGAAGCTTTCTTT
CDR3: CSVHRGTEAFF
J: TRBJ1-1
D: TRBD1
V: TRBV29-1
size: -

DNA: TGTGCCAGCAGTTTATCACCGGGACAGTCCTACGAGCAGTACTTC
CDR3: CASSLSPGQSYEQYF
J: TRBJ2-7
D: TRBD1
V: TRBV27
size: -

DNA: TGTGCCAGCAGCTTAGTAACGCGGGGGGTACCGTACTTC
CDR3: CASSLVTRGVPYF
J: TRBJ2-5
D: TRBD2
V: TRBV13
size: -

DNA: TGTGCCAGCAGCTTACAGGGCCGCCCGGGCGCAGATACGCAGTATTTT
CDR3: CASSLQGRPGADTQYF
J: TRBJ2-3
D: -
V: TRBV11-2
size: -

DNA: TGTGCCAGCAGTGGGGATATGGGCAATGAGCAGTTCTTC
CDR3: CASSGDMGNEQFF
J: TRBJ2-1
D: -
V: TRBV2
size: few

DNA: TGTGCCAGCAGTTACTCGAGAGGGGATGAGCAGTTCTTC
CDR3: CASSYSRGDEQFF
J: TRBJ2-1
D: -
V: TRBV6-6
size: once

DNA: TGCGCCAGCAAGAGACAGGGGGATGAAAAACTGTTTTTT
CDR3: CASKRQGDEKLFF
J: TRBJ1-4
D: TRBD1
V: TRBV10-2
size: -

DNA: TGTGCCAGTAGTATAGAATTGGGACGGATGAACACTGAAGCTTTCTTT
CDR3: CASSIELGRMNTEAFF
J: TRBJ1-1
D: -
V: TRBV19
size: -

DNA: TGTGCCAGCAGCGACCGCTCAACAGGGGAGGCCGGGGAGCTGTTTTTT
CDR3: CASSDRSTGEAGELFF
J: TRBJ2-2
D: -
V: TRBV9
size: -